This T cell receptor (beta chain) was captured by sequencing in a study of blood T cells in healthy people across ages (dated by TCRdb to about 2015). Regarding the complete study: In model experiments, template switching captured about one uniquely barcoded TCR beta cDNA molecule for every two T cells. Age-related changes in TCR beta repertoire diversity were measured in the study by deep sequencing normalized with unique cDNA molecular identifiers. Using the same blood draw, the study looked at two additional independent replicas of 1 million unique cDNA reads for two donors, one aged 18 to 30 and the other aged 80 or older. The donors were divided into four age groups: young (average roughly 17 years), middle-aged (about 41), aged (approximately 64) and long-lived (more than 75). To avoid experimental bias, donors of different ages were distributed randomly across sequencing lanes.

Of note for this clonotype: Its recognized antigen is unknown. Base qualities are not provided; no much larger clone lies one nucleotide away.

The roughly 39 donors, aged about 6 to 100 years, were systemically healthy Caucasian individuals from Russia. Each donor gave 8 to 10 milliliters of peripheral blood, drawn into EDTA-treated Vacutainer tubes. Ficoll-Paque density-gradient centrifugation was used to isolate PBMCs, with at least 7 million obtained per sample. Trizol reagent was used to extract total RNA from the PBMCs, yielding at least 5.5 micrograms per sample. Naive CD45RAhigh/CD27high T cell percentages were measured by flow cytometry on a PBMC aliquot from every donor. Libraries were prepared through 5' RACE. Sequenced using an Illumina HiSeq 2500. A second PCR of about 6 to 12 cycles was run with a J-beta primer mix and a sample-barcoded 5' primer. Each TCR beta cDNA molecule received a unique molecular identifier from a template-switch 5' adaptor carrying 12 random nucleotides. Each sample yielded at least 3 million CDR3-containing paired-end reads. The Mint cDNA synthesis kit, primed by a TRBC-specific oligonucleotide, was used to synthesize first-strand cDNA from all RNA. Following uracil-DNA glycosylase treatment, all cDNA underwent a first 18-cycle PCR with the universal primers M1SS and BC2_uni_R. In the authors' own workflow: Each sample was normalized by randomly selecting 1 million high-quality reads, each carrying a distinct molecular identifier. Instead of being binned into consensus sequences, reads that shared molecular identifiers were thrown out. MiTCR, set to a Q25 quality threshold and the strictest error-elimination algorithm, was used for CDR3 identification, clonotype clustering and error correction. A nonparametric unseen species model using Euler transformation provided a lower-bound estimate of total TCR beta diversity. In-frame beta chains were kept once TCRdb had trimmed the public reads at Q25 with fastp and called clones with MiXCR. Each CDR3 protein appears once, grouped with its most common genes and DNA. The authors' filters were not applied to this entry. The sample contains under 2,000,000 distinct CDR3 sequences, 40% to 55% of them found a single time. The ten top clones hold around 2.1% of the sample.

From a lookup of the germline V gene, CDR1 and CDR2 are MNHNS and SASEGT. Counted from cysteine to phenylalanine, this CDR3 has 12 amino acids. Only CDR3 DNA is held: 36 bases, read in frame from base 1. The V end loses 6 bases and the J end loses 2 bases, and a stretch of 8 bases separates them. Here is what the overall study found, with its caveats: The percentage of naive T cells measured by flow cytometry correlated strongly with observed TCR beta diversity. Compared with the aged group, the long-lived group had more naive CD4+ T cells, fewer expanded clones and increased TCR diversity, a pattern suggesting age selection. As age increased, observed TCR beta diversity per million T cells dropped in a roughly linear way, and a significant reduction was already evident by age 40. Bulk unsorted PBMC profiling prevented conclusive comparison of naive and antigen-experienced compartments. Because donor CMV infection status was unknown, age-related changes in expanded clonotypes were potentially confounded. Estimates of total diversity based on one million sequenced T cells were regarded as lower bounds and as underestimates.

The material sequenced was blood. The clonotype was recovered from a woman aged 40 to 50 in good health. The rearranged chain carries TRBV6-1 and TRBJ2-7, with no confident D gene call. The sequenced DNA is TGTGCCAGCAGCAAAGTTACCTACGAGCAGTACTTC. Its translation is CASSKVTYEQYF.